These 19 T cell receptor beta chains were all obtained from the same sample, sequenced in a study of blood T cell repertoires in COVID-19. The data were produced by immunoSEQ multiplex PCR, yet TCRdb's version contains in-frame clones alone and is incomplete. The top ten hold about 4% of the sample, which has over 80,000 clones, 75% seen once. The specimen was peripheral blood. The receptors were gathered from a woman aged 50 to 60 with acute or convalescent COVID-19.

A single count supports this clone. CDR3 in amino acids: CASSLQAYEQYF. In DNA form, the CDR3 reads TGTGCCAGCAGCTTACAAGCGTACGAGCAGTACTTC. The rearrangement uses TRBV11-2 and TRBJ2-7, with no clear D. With 2 bases removed from V and 4 bases from J, the gap between germline ends came to 6 bases. The CDR3 loop spans 12 amino acids. Germline CDR1 and CDR2: SGHAT and FQNNGV.

CDR3 sequence (DNA): TGCGCCAGCAGCTTGGATAGTCTAGCGGGGGCTAGCACAGATACGCAGTATTTT. This sequence encodes CASSLDSLAGASTDTQYF. This chain joins TRBV5-1 and TRBJ2-3; TRBD2 matches 10 bases. Trimming took 0 bases from V and 0 from J; bases not matched to a gene: 7. Germline CDR1 reads SGHRS; CDR2 reads YFSETQ. This CDR3 has 18 amino acids.

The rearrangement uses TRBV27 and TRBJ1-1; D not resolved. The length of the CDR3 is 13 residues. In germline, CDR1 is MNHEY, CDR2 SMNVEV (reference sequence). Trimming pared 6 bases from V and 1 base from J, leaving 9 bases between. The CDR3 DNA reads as TGTGCCAGCAGGCCAACAGAGAACACTGAAGCTTTCTTT. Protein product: CASRPTENTEAFF.

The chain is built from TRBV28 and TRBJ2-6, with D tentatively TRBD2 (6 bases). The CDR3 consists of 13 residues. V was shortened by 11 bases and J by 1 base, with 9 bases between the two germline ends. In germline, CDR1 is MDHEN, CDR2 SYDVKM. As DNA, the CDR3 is TGTGCCGGCCGGGGGTCTGGGGCCAACGTCCTGACTTTC. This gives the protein CAGRGSGANVLTF.

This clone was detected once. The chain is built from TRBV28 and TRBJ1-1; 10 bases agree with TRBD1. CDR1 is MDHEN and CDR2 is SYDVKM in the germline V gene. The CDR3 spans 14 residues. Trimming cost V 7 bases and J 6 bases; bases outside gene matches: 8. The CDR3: CASNRQGAVSEAFF. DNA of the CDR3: TGTGCCAGCAACCGACAGGGGGCGGTTTCTGAAGCTTTCTTT.

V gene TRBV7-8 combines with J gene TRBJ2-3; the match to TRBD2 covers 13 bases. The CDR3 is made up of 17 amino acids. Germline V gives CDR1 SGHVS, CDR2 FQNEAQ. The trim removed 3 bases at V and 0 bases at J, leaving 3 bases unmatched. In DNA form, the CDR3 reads TGTGCCAGCAGCTTGGGACTAGCGGGGAGGAGCACAGATACGCAGTATTTT. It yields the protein CASSLGLAGRSTDTQYF.

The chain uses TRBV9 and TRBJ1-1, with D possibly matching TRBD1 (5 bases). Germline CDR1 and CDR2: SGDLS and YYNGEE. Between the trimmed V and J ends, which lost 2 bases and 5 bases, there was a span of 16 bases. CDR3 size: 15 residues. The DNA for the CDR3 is TGTGCCAGCAGCGTGGGGGACTCGGGCAGGACTGAAGCTTTCTTT. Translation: CASSVGDSGRTEAFF.

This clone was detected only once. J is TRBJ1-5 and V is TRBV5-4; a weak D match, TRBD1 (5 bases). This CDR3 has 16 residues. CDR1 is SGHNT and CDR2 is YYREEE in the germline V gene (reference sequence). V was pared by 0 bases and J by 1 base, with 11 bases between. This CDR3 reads CASSLGASGSNQPQHF. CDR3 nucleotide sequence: TGTGCCAGCAGCTTGGGAGCCTCAGGGAGCAATCAGCCCCAGCATTTT.

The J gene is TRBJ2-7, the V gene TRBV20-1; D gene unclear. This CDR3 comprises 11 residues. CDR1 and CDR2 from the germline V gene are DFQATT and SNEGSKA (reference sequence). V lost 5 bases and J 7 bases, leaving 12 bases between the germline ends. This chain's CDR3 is CSAGLLGEQYF. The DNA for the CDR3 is TGCAGTGCTGGGCTCCTGGGTGAGCAGTACTTC.

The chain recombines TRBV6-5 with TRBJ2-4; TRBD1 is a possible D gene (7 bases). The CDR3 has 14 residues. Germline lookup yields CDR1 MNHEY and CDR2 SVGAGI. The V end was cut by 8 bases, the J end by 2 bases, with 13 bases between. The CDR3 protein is CASQGGGSKNIQYF. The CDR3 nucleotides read TGTGCCAGCCAGGGGGGCGGGTCCAAAAACATTCAGTACTTC.

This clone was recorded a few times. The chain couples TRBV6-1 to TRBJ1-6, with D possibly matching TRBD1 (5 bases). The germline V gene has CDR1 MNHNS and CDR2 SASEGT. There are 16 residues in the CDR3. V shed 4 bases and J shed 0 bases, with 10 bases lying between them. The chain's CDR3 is CASSGGGGSYNSPLHF. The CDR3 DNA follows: TGTGCCAGCAGTGGGGGCGGCGGCTCCTATAATTCACCCCTCCACTTT.

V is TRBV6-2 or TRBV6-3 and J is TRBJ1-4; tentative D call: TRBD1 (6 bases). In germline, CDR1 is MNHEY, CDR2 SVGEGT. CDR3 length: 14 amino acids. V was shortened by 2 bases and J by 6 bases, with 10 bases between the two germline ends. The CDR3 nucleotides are TGTGCCAGCAGTTACACGTCAGGGGATGAAAAACTGTTTTTT. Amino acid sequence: CASSYTSGDEKLFF.

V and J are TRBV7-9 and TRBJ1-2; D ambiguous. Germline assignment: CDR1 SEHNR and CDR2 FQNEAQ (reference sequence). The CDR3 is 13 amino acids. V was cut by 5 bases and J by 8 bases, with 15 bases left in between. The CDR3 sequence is CASSQPGSGGYTF. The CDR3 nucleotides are TGTGCCAGCAGCCAGCCGGGTTCCGGGGGCTACACCTTC.

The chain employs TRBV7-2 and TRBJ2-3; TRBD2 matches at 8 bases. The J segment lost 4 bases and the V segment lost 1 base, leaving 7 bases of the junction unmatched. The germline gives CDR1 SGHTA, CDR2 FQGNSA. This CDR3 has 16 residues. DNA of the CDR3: TGTGCCAGCAGCTTAGGACCGGGGGGGCGGGCAGATACGCAGTATTTT. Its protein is CASSLGPGGRADTQYF.

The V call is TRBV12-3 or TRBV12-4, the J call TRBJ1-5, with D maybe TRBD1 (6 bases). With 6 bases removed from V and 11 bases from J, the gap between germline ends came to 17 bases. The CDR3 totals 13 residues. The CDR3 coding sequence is TGTGCCAGCAGCCAACAGGGATTGGGGGCCCAGCATTTT. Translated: CASSQQGLGAQHF.

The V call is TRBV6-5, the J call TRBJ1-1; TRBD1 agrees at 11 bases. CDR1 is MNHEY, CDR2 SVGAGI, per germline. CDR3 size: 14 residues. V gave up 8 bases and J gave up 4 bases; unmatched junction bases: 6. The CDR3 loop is CASGGQGARTEAFF. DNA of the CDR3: TGTGCCAGCGGAGGACAGGGGGCGCGCACTGAAGCTTTCTTT.

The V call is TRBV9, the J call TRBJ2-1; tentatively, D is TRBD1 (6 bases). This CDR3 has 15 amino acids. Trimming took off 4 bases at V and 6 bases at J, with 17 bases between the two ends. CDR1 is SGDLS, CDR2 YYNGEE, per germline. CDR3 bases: TGTGCCAGCAGCCTCCGGGACACCACGGTCAATGAGCAGTTCTTC. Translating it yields CASSLRDTTVNEQFF. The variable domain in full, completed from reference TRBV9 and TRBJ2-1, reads DSGVTQTPKHLITATGQRVTLRCSPRSGDLSVYWYQQSLDQGLQFLIQYYNGEERAKGNILERFSAQQFPDLHSELNLSSLELGDSALYFCASSLRDTTVNEQFFGPGTRLTVL.

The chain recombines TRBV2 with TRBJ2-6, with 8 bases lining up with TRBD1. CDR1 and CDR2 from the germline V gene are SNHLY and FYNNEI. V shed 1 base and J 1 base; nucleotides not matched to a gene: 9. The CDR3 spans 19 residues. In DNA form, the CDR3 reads TGTGCCAGCAGTGAAGGACAGGGGTGGGGTGGGTCTGGGGCCAACGTCCTGACTTTC. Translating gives CASSEGQGWGGSGANVLTF.

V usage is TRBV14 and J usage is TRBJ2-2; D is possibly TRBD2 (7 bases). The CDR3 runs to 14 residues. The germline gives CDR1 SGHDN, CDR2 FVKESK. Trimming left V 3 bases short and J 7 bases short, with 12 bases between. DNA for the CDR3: TGTGCCAGCAGCCATAGGGGGGGCCACGGGGAGCTGTTTTTT. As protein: CASSHRGGHGELFF.